This T cell receptor (beta chain) is drawn from a study of regulatory T cells in long-lasting Graves disease. General study results and limits: Newly diagnosed Graves' patients exceeded persistent ones in TCR diversity. Among persistent patients, a larger number of public clonotypes were shared (approximately 3,000) than among newly diagnosed patients (about 1,000).

The sample holds a few counts of this clonotype. The antigen remains unidentified. For TCR beta, libraries came from iRepertoire HTBI primers and Arm-PCR of CDR3 regions. From the multiplex PCR reads, TCRdb called clonotypes with MiXCR, one entry per CDR3 protein. Counted here are 350,000 to 450,000 distinct CDR3 sequences, less than 25% occurring once; the ten biggest clones make up under 25%. As to time point: persistent/refractory GD, antithyroid drugs over 5 years with positive TRAb. PBMCs provided the RNA from which the TCR library was made. Trimming at V came to 0 bases and at J to 0 bases, leaving 1 base not matched to a gene. Germline CDR1 reads SGHAT; CDR2 reads FQNNGV. This CDR3 spans 17 amino acids.

The chain has TRBV11-2 and TRBJ2-6; 8 bases line up with TRBD1. The input for sequencing was peripheral blood mononuclear cells (PBMCs), taken when the disease was refractory, from a patient treated with antithyroid drugs. The sequence was obtained from a female donor with Graves disease. CDR3 sequence reads: CASSLDRGPSGANVLTF. The CDR3 coding sequence is TGTGCCAGCAGCTTAGACAGGGGGCCCTCTGGGGCCAACGTCCTGACTTTC.